This TCR beta chain was recorded in a study of shared clonotypes between healthy human individuals. The study's findings and limits: Generation of non-shared clonotypes was less probable than generation of clonotypes shared by all four donors. Sampling involved blood alone; tissue repertoires likely differ.

As concerns this clone: The target antigen is unknown.

Authors' methods: Filtering differed since immunoSEQ provided only junctions, with no quality scores. Measured with immunoSEQ multiplex PCR; TCRdb has only the in-frame clones, and not every one. V and J calls and clone size are those listed in that table; D and trimming were worked out from the DNA. In the table there are about 2.2 million clones, approximately 94% of which are singletons. In the naive CD8 group, cells lacked CD45RO and were positively selected for CCR7, so terminally differentiated effector memory CD45RA+ cells were left out. The donor cohort consisted entirely of Caucasian adults residing in Nashville, Tennessee. The germline gives CDR1 MDHEN, CDR2 SYDVKM. This CDR3 spans 14 amino acids. V was clipped by 7 bases and J by 4 bases, with 16 bases between them.

The sequence derives from a man between 18 and 35 years old in good health. Some clones in this sample may be carry-over from other donors' samples. The chain uses TRBV28 and TRBJ1-1; possibly TRBD1 for D (5 bases). Sequenced: naive CD8+ T cells from PBMCs. The CDR3 DNA is TGTGCCAGCACCCTGGGGGGGAGGGCCACTGAAGCTTTCTTT. Amino acids: CASTLGGRATEAFF.